These T cell receptor beta chains were read from a single sample in a study of blood T cell repertoires in COVID-19. This table comes from immunoSEQ multiplex PCR, and its TCRdb copy is limited to in-frame clones, with some not included. The sample lists about 260,000 clones; around 84% were seen once. Sequencing used peripheral blood. The receptors stem from a woman aged 55 to 70 with COVID-19, enrolled during active disease. Each CDR3 is given with its conserved first and last residue. The D gene is left open where the match is weak.

TRBJ1-1	TRBV19	TRBD1	CASRPGPRTGNTEAFF	TGTGCCAGTAGACCCGGGCCCCGGACAGGGAACACTGAAGCTTTCTTT
TRBJ2-1	TRBV6-2/TRBV6-3	TRBD2	CASSAGLAGVGNEQFF	TGTGCCAGCAGTGCCGGACTAGCGGGAGTGGGTAATGAGCAGTTCTTC
TRBJ2-1	TRBV5-1	TRBD1	CASRSGTGGNEQFF	TGCGCCAGCAGATCCGGGACAGGGGGCAATGAGCAGTTCTTC
TRBJ1-5	TRBV7-2	-	CASSLPGTLSAQPQHF	TGTGCCAGCAGCCTTCCGGGGACTCTATCCGCGCAGCCCCAGCATTTT
TRBJ2-1	TRBV19	-	CASQVRGRYNEQFF	TGTGCCAGCCAAGTCAGGGGCCGCTACAATGAGCAGTTCTTC
TRBJ1-6	TRBV6-1	TRBD1	CASSELGTEYNSPLHF	TGTGCCAGCAGTGAACTCGGGACAGAGTATAATTCACCCCTCCACTTT
TRBJ2-2	TRBV19	-	CASSIGGGANTGELFF	TGTGCCAGTAGTATAGGGGGCGGAGCGAACACCGGGGAGCTGTTTTTT
TRBJ2-1	TRBV29-1	-	CSVGEAGPYNEQFF	TGCAGCGTTGGCGAGGCGGGCCCCTACAATGAGCAGTTCTTC
TRBJ1-1	TRBV19	TRBD1	CATLDRANTEAFF	TGTGCCACCTTGGACAGGGCGAACACTGAAGCTTTCTTT
TRBJ2-7	TRBV3-1/TRBV3-2	TRBD1	CASSLGQGSYEQYF	TGTGCCAGCAGCCTTGGACAGGGTTCCTACGAGCAGTACTTC
TRBJ2-5	TRBV7-9	TRBD2	CASSFSAGRRETQYF	TGTGCCAGCAGCTTTTCCGCCGGGAGGAGGGAGACCCAGTACTTC
TRBJ2-3	TRBV28	-	CASSTGGRGTDTQYF	TGTGCCAGCAGTACCGGGGGGCGAGGCACAGATACGCAGTATTTT
TRBJ2-5	TRBV14	-	CASSQDSARRETQYF	TGTGCCAGCAGCCAAGATTCGGCACGGAGGGAGACCCAGTACTTC
TRBJ1-5	TRBV5-5	-	CASSLVSGYSNQPQHF	TGTGCCAGCAGCTTGGTGTCAGGGTATAGCAATCAGCCCCAGCATTTT
TRBJ2-7	TRBV5-6	TRBD1	CASSSLGQTYEQYF	TGTGCCAGCAGCTCCTTGGGACAGACCTACGAGCAGTACTTC
TRBJ2-3	TRBV5-1	TRBD2	CASRGLRLAESTDTQYF	TGCGCCAGCCGGGGATTAAGACTAGCGGAAAGCACAGATACGCAGTATTTT
TRBJ1-2	TRBV3-1/TRBV3-2	TRBD1	CASSRETGTLGYTF	TGTGCCAGCAGCCGTGAGACAGGGACACTTGGCTACACCTTC
TRBJ2-1	TRBV30	TRBD2	CAWSTILAGGLSEQFF	TGTGCCTGGAGCACAATACTAGCGGGAGGGCTGAGTGAGCAGTTCTTC
TRBJ2-7	TRBV5-1	TRBD1	CASSLRGQGVYEQYF	TGCGCCAGCAGCTTGCGGGGACAGGGGGTCTACGAGCAGTACTTC
TRBJ1-1	TRBV28	TRBD1	CASSEPGQGRTEAFF	TGTGCCAGCAGTGAACCGGGACAGGGGAGGACTGAAGCTTTCTTT
TRBJ1-1	TRBV29-1	-	CSAGERIAEAFF	TGCAGCGCCGGAGAGAGAATCGCTGAAGCTTTCTTT
TRBJ1-6	TRBV15	TRBD1	CATSRDGATGGRSPLHF	TGTGCCACCAGCAGAGATGGGGCGACAGGGGGAAGATCACCCCTCCACTTT